This TCR beta chain was identified during a study of cytomegalovirus exposure and HLA in healthy donors. Study observations and caveats: Analyzed later, most CMV-associated TCR beta chains appeared HLA-restricted. It was confirmed in vitro that a few of the CMV-associated chains were specific for CMV antigens.

Notes on this clone: Antigen unknown.

In the PCR, 60 Vbeta and 13 Jbeta primers were used. Assay: immunoSEQ multiplex PCR; the TCRdb copy retains only in-frame clones and omits some. The data show 150,000 to 200,000 clones, roughly 86% seen once. The CDR3 length is 15 residues. CDR1 and CDR2 from the germline V gene are SGHDT and YYEEEE. V lost 2 bases, J lost 7 bases, and 16 bases lay in between. The TCR originated in a girl aged 10 to 17 in good health and CMV-seropositive. Specimen: PBMCs. The chain employs TRBV5-6 and TRBJ2-1; a weak D match, TRBD1 (5 bases). CDR3 sequence: CASSFVRAQGNEQFF. Written as DNA, the CDR3 is TGTGCCAGCAGCTTTGTCAGGGCCCAAGGGAATGAGCAGTTCTTC.